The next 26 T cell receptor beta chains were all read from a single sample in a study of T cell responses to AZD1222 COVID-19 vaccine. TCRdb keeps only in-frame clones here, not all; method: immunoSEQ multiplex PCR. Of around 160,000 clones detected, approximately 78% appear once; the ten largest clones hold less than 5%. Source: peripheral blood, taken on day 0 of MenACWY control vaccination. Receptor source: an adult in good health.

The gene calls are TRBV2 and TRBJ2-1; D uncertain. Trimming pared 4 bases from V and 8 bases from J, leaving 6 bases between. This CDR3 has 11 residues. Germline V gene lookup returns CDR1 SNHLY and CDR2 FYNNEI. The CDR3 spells CASSGQDEQFF. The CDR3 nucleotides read TGTGCCAGCAGTGGGCAGGATGAGCAGTTCTTC.

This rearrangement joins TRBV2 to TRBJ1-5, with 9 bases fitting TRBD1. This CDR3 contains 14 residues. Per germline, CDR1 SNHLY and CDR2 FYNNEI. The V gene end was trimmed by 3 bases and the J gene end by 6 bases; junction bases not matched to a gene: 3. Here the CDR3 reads CASSDRTGVQPQHF. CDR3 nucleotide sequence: TGTGCCAGCAGTGATAGGACAGGGGTTCAGCCCCAGCATTTT.

CDR3 nucleotides: TGTGCCAGCAGGAGGGGCGCTGGGGCCAACGTCCTGACTTTC. Translated: CASRRGAGANVLTF. The chain joins TRBV2 to TRBJ2-6; D tentatively fits TRBD1 or TRBD2 (5 bases each). The germline CDR1 and CDR2 sequences are SNHLY and FYNNEI. Trimming removed 6 bases at V and 2 bases at J, with 8 bases between. The CDR3 totals 14 residues.

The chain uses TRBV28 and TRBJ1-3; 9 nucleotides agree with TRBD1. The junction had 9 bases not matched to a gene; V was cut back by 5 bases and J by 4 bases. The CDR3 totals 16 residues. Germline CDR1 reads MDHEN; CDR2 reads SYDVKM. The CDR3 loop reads CASSKPGQGFGNTIYF. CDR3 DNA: TGTGCCAGCAGTAAACCGGGACAGGGATTCGGAAACACCATATATTTT.

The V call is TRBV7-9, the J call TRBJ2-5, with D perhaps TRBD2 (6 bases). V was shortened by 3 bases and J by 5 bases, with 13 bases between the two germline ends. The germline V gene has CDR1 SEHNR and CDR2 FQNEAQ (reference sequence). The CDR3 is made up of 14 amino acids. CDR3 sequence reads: CASSLMTSGETQYF. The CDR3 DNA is TGTGCCAGCAGCTTGATGACTAGTGGGGAGACCCAGTACTTC.

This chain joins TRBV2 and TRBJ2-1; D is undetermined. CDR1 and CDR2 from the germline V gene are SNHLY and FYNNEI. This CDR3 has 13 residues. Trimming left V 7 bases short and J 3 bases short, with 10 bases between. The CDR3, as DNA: TGTGCCAGCACCGGACGAAACTACAATGAGCAGTTCTTC. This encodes CASTGRNYNEQFF.

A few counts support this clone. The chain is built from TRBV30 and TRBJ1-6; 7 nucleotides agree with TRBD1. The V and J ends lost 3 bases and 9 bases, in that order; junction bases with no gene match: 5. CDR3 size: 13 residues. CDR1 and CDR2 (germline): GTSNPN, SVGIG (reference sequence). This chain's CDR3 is CAWSETGSSPLHF. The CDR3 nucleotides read TGTGCCTGGAGCGAGACAGGGTCTTCACCCCTCCACTTT.

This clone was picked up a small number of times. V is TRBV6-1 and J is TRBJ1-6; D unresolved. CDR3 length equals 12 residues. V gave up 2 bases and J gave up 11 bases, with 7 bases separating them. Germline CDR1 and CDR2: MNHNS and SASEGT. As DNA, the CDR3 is TGTGCCAGCAGTGAAATGAGGACACCCCTCCACTTT. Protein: CASSEMRTPLHF.

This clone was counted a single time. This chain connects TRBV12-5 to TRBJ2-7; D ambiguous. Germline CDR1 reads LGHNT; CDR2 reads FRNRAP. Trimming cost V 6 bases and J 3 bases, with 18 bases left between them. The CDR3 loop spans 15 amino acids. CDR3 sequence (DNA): TGTGCTAGTGGACCCCCGGATGGCCGCCTCTACGAGCAGTACTTC. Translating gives CASGPPDGRLYEQYF.

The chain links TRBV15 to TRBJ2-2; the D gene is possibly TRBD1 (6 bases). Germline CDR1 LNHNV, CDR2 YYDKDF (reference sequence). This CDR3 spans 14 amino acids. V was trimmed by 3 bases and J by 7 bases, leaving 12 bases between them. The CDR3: CATSRGAPVGELFF. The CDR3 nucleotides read TGTGCCACCAGCAGGGGGGCGCCGGTCGGGGAGCTGTTTTTT.

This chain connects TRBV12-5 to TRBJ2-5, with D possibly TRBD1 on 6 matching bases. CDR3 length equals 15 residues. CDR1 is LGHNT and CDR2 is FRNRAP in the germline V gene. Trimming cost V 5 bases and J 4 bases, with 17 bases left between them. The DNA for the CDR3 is TGTGCTAGTGGTGAACGATTGGGGGCCGGAGAGACCCAGTACTTC. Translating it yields CASGERLGAGETQYF.

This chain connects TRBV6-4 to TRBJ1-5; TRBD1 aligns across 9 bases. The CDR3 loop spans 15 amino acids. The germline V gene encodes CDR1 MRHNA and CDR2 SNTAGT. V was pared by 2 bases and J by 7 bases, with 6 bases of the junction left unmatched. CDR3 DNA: TGTGCCAGCAGTGACCCGACAGGGGGGGAACAGCCCCAGCATTTT. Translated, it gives CASSDPTGGEQPQHF.

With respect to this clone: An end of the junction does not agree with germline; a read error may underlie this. The CDR3 DNA reads TGTGCCAGCGGGGGGCCTCTCCTCTTC. It codes for CASGGPLLF. The chain recombines TRBV25-1 with TRBJ1-2; a possible D gene is TRBD1 (6 bases). Germline CDR1 reads MGHDK; CDR2 reads SYGVNS. CDR3 length: 9 amino acids.

CDR3 in amino acids: CAWSLTFQETQYF. The CDR3 nucleotides are TGTGCCTGGAGTCTGACCTTCCAAGAGACCCAGTACTTC. The chain links TRBV30 to TRBJ2-5; D is undetermined. The CDR3 sequence is 13 residues long. The ends were cut back, 2 bases at V and 1 base at J, with 8 bases in the middle. CDR1 and CDR2 from the germline V gene are GTSNPN and SVGIG (reference sequence).

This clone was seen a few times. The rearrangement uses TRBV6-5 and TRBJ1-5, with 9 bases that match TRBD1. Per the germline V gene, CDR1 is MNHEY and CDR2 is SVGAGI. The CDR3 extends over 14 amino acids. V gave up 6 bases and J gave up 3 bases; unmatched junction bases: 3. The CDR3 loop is CASRRTGDNQPQHF. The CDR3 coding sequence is TGTGCCAGCAGGCGGACAGGGGACAATCAGCCCCAGCATTTT.

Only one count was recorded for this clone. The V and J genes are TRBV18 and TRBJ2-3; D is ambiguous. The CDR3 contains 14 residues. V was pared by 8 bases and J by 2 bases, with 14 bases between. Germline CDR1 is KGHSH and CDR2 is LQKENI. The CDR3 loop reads CASGPGPNTDTQYF. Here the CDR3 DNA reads TGTGCCAGCGGCCCGGGCCCTAACACAGATACGCAGTATTTT.

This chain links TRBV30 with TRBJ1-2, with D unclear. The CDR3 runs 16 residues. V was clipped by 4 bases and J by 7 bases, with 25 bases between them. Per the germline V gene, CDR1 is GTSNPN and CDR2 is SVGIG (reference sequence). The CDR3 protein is CAWTLLGSAGLAGYTF. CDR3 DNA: TGTGCCTGGACCCTTCTAGGGTCGGCGGGCTTAGCTGGCTACACCTTC.

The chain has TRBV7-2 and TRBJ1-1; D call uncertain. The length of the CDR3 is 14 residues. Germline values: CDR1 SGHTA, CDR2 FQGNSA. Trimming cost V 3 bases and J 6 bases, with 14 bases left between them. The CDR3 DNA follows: TGTGCCAGCAGCTTCAATACCCTTGGCCCTGAAGCTTTCTTT. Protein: CASSFNTLGPEAFF.

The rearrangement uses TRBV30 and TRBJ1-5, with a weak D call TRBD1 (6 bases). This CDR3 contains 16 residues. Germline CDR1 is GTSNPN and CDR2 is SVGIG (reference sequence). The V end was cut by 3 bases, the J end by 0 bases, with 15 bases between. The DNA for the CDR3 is TGTGCCTGGAGGGCCCCACAGGGCTATAGCAATCAGCCCCAGCATTTT. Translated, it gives CAWRAPQGYSNQPQHF.

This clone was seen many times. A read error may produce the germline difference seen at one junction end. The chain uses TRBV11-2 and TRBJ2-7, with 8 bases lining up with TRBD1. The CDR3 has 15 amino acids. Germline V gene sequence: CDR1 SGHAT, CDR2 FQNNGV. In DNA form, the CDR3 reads TGTGCCAGCAGTTTAGGACAGGGACCCGCCTACGAGCAGTACTTC. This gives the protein CASSLGQGPAYEQYF.

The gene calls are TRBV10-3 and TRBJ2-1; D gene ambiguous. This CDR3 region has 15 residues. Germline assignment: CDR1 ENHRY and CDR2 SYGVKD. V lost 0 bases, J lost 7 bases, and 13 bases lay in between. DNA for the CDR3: TGTGCCATCAGTGAGTCGGTGAGAGCCAAAAATGAGCAGTTCTTC. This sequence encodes CAISESVRAKNEQFF.

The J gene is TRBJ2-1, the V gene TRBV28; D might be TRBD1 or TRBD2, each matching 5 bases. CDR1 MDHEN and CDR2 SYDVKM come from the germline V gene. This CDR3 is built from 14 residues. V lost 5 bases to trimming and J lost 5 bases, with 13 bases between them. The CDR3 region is CASSLRGDHNEQFF. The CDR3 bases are TGTGCCAGCAGTCTTAGAGGGGACCACAATGAGCAGTTCTTC.

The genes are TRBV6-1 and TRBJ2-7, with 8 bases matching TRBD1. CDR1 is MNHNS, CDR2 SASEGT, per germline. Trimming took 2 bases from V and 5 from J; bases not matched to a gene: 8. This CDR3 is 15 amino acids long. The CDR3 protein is CASSESRGLRDEQYV. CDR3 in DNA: TGTGCCAGCAGTGAAAGCAGGGGGCTGAGGGACGAGCAGTACGTC.

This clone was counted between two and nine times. The CDR3 sequence: CATSRDRATNEKLFF. CDR3 DNA: TGTGCCACCAGCAGGGACAGAGCAACTAATGAAAAACTGTTTTTT. This chain links TRBV15 with TRBJ1-4; tentative D call: TRBD1 (6 bases). Looked up from germline, CDR1 is LNHNV and CDR2 is YYDKDF (reference sequence). The ends were cut back, 3 bases at V and 0 bases at J, with 8 bases in the middle. The CDR3 contains 15 residues.

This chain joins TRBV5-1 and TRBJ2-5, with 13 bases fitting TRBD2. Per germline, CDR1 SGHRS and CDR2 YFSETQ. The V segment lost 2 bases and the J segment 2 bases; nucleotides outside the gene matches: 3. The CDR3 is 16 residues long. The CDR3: CASSLPGLAGQETQYF. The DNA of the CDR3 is TGCGCCAGCAGCTTACCGGGACTAGCGGGGCAAGAGACCCAGTACTTC.

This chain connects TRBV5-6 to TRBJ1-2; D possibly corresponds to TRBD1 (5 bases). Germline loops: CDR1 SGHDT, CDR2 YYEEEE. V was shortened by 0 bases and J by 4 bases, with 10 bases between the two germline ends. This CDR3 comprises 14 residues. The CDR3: CASSLGGTAYGYTF. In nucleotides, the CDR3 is TGTGCCAGCAGCTTGGGAGGGACCGCCTATGGCTACACCTTC.